The 24 T cell receptor beta chains below all came from one sample that was sequenced in a study of regulatory T cells in long-lasting Graves disease. The authors built TCR beta libraries using iRepertoire HTBI primers and Arm-PCR of CDR3 regions. TCRdb redid the calling of the multiplex PCR reads with MiXCR, one entry per CDR3 protein. The sample has about 350,000 distinct CDR3 sequences, over 15% seen once. The time point here: newly diagnosed GD, antithyroid drugs for less than 3 months. The TCR library was prepared using RNA isolated from PBMCs. A further study also used this sample, focusing on T cells in Graves' hyperthyroidism and ophthalmopathy.

The source was peripheral blood mononuclear cells (PBMCs), collected at new diagnosis, from a patient treated with antithyroid drugs. The receptors were sampled from a man between 35 and 55 years old with Graves disease.

With respect to this clonotype: A much larger clone lies one base from this, so it may be a read error. The CDR3 DNA reads as TGTGCCAGCAGCTTAGGCGGGACAGCAACTTACGAGCAGTACTTC. It codes for CASSLGGTATYEQYF. V usage is TRBV7-9 and J usage is TRBJ2-7; perhaps TRBD1 as D (7 bases). The ends were cut back, 1 base at V and 4 bases at J, with 14 bases in the middle. CDR1 is SEHNR, CDR2 FQNEAQ, per germline (reference sequence). CDR3 length equals 15 residues.

In this sample, this clonotype turned up many times. The chain combines TRBV12-3 or TRBV12-4 with TRBJ1-2; TRBD1 matches at 11 bases. This CDR3 is built from 14 residues. The ends lost 4 bases at V and 7 bases at J; junction bases unmatched: 5. The CDR3 DNA reads TGTGCCAGCAGTTCCGGGACAGGGGGTTTTGGCTACACCTTC. Encoded protein: CASSSGTGGFGYTF.

This clonotype has ten or more counts. V usage is TRBV5-4 and J usage is TRBJ2-4; 8 bases align to TRBD1. The V gene's germline CDR1 is SGHNT and CDR2 YYREEE (reference sequence). The J segment lost 1 base and the V segment lost 3 bases, leaving 3 bases of the junction unmatched. The CDR3 totals 15 residues. CDR3 DNA: TGTGCCAGCAGCTCACAGGGGGAGGCCAAAAACATTCAGTACTTC. Protein product: CASSSQGEAKNIQYF.

The gene calls are TRBV6-1 and TRBJ2-1; D tentatively reads TRBD1 or TRBD2 (6 bases each). The CDR3 has 16 amino acids. V was trimmed by 8 bases and J by 1 base, leaving 18 bases between them. Germline-derived CDR1 and CDR2 are MNHNS and SASEGT. This CDR3 is CASVSVWGASYNEQFF. The CDR3 bases are TGTGCCAGCGTAAGTGTCTGGGGGGCTTCCTACAATGAGCAGTTCTTC.

Concerning this clonotype: This may stem from a read error, because a much larger clone lies one nucleotide away. This rearrangement joins TRBV7-8 to TRBJ2-3; no definite D call. The germline CDR1 and CDR2 sequences are SGHVS and FQNEAQ. The CDR3 is made up of 13 amino acids. The CDR3 is CAGSFRGTDTQYF. The CDR3 nucleotides read TGTGCCGGCAGCTTCCGCGGCACAGATACGCAGTATTTT.

This clonotype was seen more than once but under ten times. The V gene is TRBV28, the J gene TRBJ1-2, with 9 bases matching TRBD1. Looked up from germline, CDR1 is MDHEN and CDR2 is SYDVKM. V shed 5 bases, J shed 9 bases, and the junction held 7 bases outside the gene matches. The CDR3 length is 13 residues. In DNA form, the CDR3 reads TGTGCCAGCAGTCCGGGACAGGGATCCAGCTACACCTTC. Translating it yields CASSPGQGSSYTF.

This clonotype was counted at least ten times. The chain uses TRBV6-2 or TRBV6-3 and TRBJ2-1, with a possible D match to TRBD1 (6 bases). The CDR3 covers 12 residues. The V end lost 6 bases, the J end lost 8 bases, and 11 bases lay between the germline ends. CDR1 is MNHEY, CDR2 SVGEGT, per germline. The CDR3 sequence: CASSTSGDEQFF. In DNA form, the CDR3 reads TGTGCCAGCAGCACCTCAGGGGATGAGCAGTTCTTC.

This clonotype was counted ten times or more. This chain joins TRBV3-1 and TRBJ2-3; possibly TRBD1 or TRBD2 for D (5 bases each). V was cut by 0 bases and J by 5 bases, with 12 bases left in between. Germline CDR1 and CDR2: LGHDT and YNNKEL (reference sequence). The CDR3 loop spans 15 amino acids. CDR3 DNA sequence: TGTGCCAGCAGCCAAGAAGTCGGGGACCAAGATACGCAGTATTTT. Amino acid sequence: CASSQEVGDQDTQYF.

This clonotype was detected many times. This chain connects TRBV2 to TRBJ2-7; 8 nucleotides match TRBD2. Per germline, CDR1 SNHLY and CDR2 FYNNEI. Trimming removed 2 bases from V and 3 bases from J; junction bases left unmatched: 6. CDR3 length: 15 residues. The CDR3 bases are TGTGCCAGCAGTGAAAGTGGCGGGGGGAACTACGAGCAGTACTTC. It yields the protein CASSESGGGNYEQYF.

This clonotype appeared many times. The rearrangement uses TRBV12-3 or TRBV12-4 and TRBJ2-7; tentative D call: TRBD1 (6 bases). V lost 9 bases, J lost 1 base, and 16 bases lay in between. The CDR3 sequence is 14 residues long. DNA of the CDR3: TGTGCCAGTCGGACGGGACACCTTTCCTACGAGCAGTACTTC. It specifies CASRTGHLSYEQYF.

The chain recombines TRBV18 with TRBJ2-2; 9 positions match TRBD2. The germline V gene encodes CDR1 KGHSH and CDR2 LQKENI. The CDR3 totals 16 residues. V gave up 1 base and J gave up 1 base; unmatched junction bases: 1. The CDR3: CASSPLLAGNTGELFF. CDR3 DNA: TGTGCCAGCTCACCACTACTAGCGGGGAACACCGGGGAGCTGTTTTTT.

This clonotype has ten or more counts. The chain employs TRBV7-2 and TRBJ2-7; D is possibly TRBD1 (6 bases). V lost 5 bases and J lost 4, with 18 bases in between. CDR3 size: 15 residues. CDR1 is SGHTA and CDR2 is FQGNSA in the germline V gene. The CDR3 protein is CASSPRAGEHYEQYF. As DNA, the CDR3 is TGTGCCAGCAGCCCGAGGGCAGGGGAACATTACGAGCAGTACTTC.

This clonotype was picked up many times. The rearrangement joins TRBV28 to TRBJ2-7; the match to TRBD1 covers 9 bases. This CDR3 has 14 amino acids. The junction had 10 bases not matched to a gene; V was cut back by 8 bases and J by 5 bases. Germline assignment: CDR1 MDHEN and CDR2 SYDVKM. CDR3 in amino acids: CASLDGTGFHEQYF. The CDR3 DNA sequence: TGTGCCAGCCTGGACGGGACAGGGTTCCACGAGCAGTACTTC.

This clonotype was detected a few times. The chain employs TRBV10-3 and TRBJ2-3; D is uncertain. CDR1 is ENHRY, CDR2 SYGVKD, per germline. V lost 4 bases to trimming and J lost 3 bases, with 11 bases between them. The CDR3 loop spans 14 amino acids. The chain's CDR3 is CAISVFLGTDTQYF. DNA for the CDR3: TGTGCCATCAGTGTCTTCCTTGGTACAGATACGCAGTATTTT.

This clonotype appeared many times. V and J are TRBV28 and TRBJ2-5; D uncertain. The germline CDR1 and CDR2 sequences are MDHEN and SYDVKM. Deletions cut 8 bases from V and 3 bases from J, with 13 bases between. The CDR3 covers 13 residues. The CDR3 protein is CASLDRYKETQYF. The CDR3 DNA reads as TGTGCCAGCCTAGACCGGTACAAAGAGACCCAGTACTTC.

The V call is TRBV7-2, the J call TRBJ1-1; D is unclear. The CDR3 length is 15 residues. Trimming cost V 1 base and J 3 bases, with 12 bases left between them. CDR1 SGHTA and CDR2 FQGNSA come from the germline V gene. CDR3 in amino acids: CASSLVRPRDTEAFF. Written as DNA, the CDR3 is TGTGCCAGCAGCTTAGTGCGCCCGAGGGACACTGAAGCTTTCTTT.

The V call is TRBV3-1, the J call TRBJ1-2; a possible D gene is TRBD1 (6 bases). The CDR3 spans 13 residues. Germline V gene lookup returns CDR1 LGHDT and CDR2 YNNKEL (reference sequence). Trimming took 7 bases from V and 3 from J, leaving 12 bases between them. Here the CDR3 DNA reads TGTGCCAGCACCAGACAGGCAGACTATGGCTACACCTTC. It codes for CASTRQADYGYTF.

This clonotype was recorded at least ten times. The J gene is TRBJ2-7, the V gene TRBV6-1, with 9 nucleotides matching TRBD2. The CDR3 is made up of 15 amino acids. V was clipped by 6 bases and J by 1 base; unmatched bases: 7. The germline V gene encodes CDR1 MNHNS and CDR2 SASEGT. CDR3 region: CASRAAAGGSYEQYF. The CDR3 nucleotides are TGTGCCAGCAGGGCGGCAGCGGGGGGTTCCTACGAGCAGTACTTC.

V gene TRBV5-5 combines with J gene TRBJ2-2; D is ambiguous. The CDR3 extends over 14 amino acids. V gave up 4 bases and J gave up 6 bases, with 13 bases separating them. CDR1 and CDR2 from the germline V gene are SGHKS and YYEKEE (reference sequence). CDR3 region: CASSPTRVPGELFF. CDR3 coding DNA: TGTGCCAGCAGCCCGACACGTGTGCCCGGGGAGCTGTTTTTT.

This clonotype was seen at least ten times. This chain uses TRBV18 with TRBJ2-5; TRBD1 agrees at 9 bases. The junction had 10 bases not matched to a gene; V was cut back by 1 base and J by 7 bases. Germline-derived CDR1 and CDR2 are KGHSH and LQKENI. This CDR3 contains 16 residues. The CDR3 DNA reads TGTGCCAGCTCACCACAACAGGGGGCGACGCGGGCGACCCAGTACTTC. It codes for CASSPQQGATRATQYF.

A note on this clonotype: A read error is possible here, since a much larger clone lies one base away. This chain uses TRBV2 with TRBJ2-5; perhaps D is TRBD1 or TRBD2 (5 bases each). CDR3 length equals 11 residues. In germline, CDR1 is SNHLY, CDR2 FYNNEI. CDR3 DNA sequence: TGTGCCAGCAAAGAAGGGGAGACCCAGCACTTC. Its protein is CASKEGETQHF.

The table lists this clonotype with many counts. The chain has TRBV24-1 and TRBJ2-3, with D possibly being TRBD1 (6 bases). Trimming took 5 bases from V and 2 from J, leaving 13 bases between them. The CDR3 is made up of 15 amino acids. The germline V gene encodes CDR1 KGHDR and CDR2 SFDVKD. In DNA form, the CDR3 reads TGTGCCACCAGTGGTCGAACAGGGTTCACAGATACGCAGTATTTT. Encoded protein: CATSGRTGFTDTQYF.

There are many counts of this clonotype. The V call is TRBV6-7, the J call TRBJ2-1; D is ambiguous. TRBV6-7 is given ORF status, its function remaining uncertain. Trimming shortened V by 6 bases and J by 9 bases, and 18 bases separated the two germline ends. This CDR3 contains 14 residues. CDR3 DNA: TGTGCCAGCAGCCTATGTTGGGGAAGGTGTGAGCAGTTCTTC. Its translation: CASSLCWGRCEQFF.

This clonotype showed up many times. This rearrangement joins TRBV12-3 or TRBV12-4 to TRBJ1-1; D perhaps matches TRBD1 (6 bases). The CDR3 loop spans 14 amino acids. Between the trimmed V and J ends, which lost 7 bases and 0 bases, there was a span of 12 bases. In DNA, the CDR3 is TGTGCCAGCAAACTAGGGGGATTGAACACTGAAGCTTTCTTT. Its protein product is CASKLGGLNTEAFF.